This T cell receptor beta chain emerged from a study of blood T cell repertoires in COVID-19. At the level of the study: Collection of acute and convalescent COVID-19 samples took place in the United States, Italy and Spain.

Sequencing used immunoSEQ multiplex PCR; TCRdb keeps in-frame clones, though not all of them. The sample lists 140,000 to 150,000 clones; roughly 90% were seen once. V was cut by 1 base and J by 8 bases, with 11 bases left in between. The CDR3 has 13 residues. Germline V CDR1 and CDR2: MNHEY, SMNVEV (reference sequence). Recruitment covered 20 to 25 US areas and drew participants whose ages spanned 18 to 89 years. In assigning cohorts, the study relied on participant-reported clinical history. Exposed enrollees had met someone with a PCR-confirmed or clinician-diagnosed COVID-19 case at some point within the 2 weeks before study entry.

This sequence joins TRBV27 and TRBJ1-2, with D unresolved. The source material was PBMCs or T cells enriched from blood (not recorded which). This TCR was sampled from a woman aged 40 to 50 who had been exposed to COVID-19. The CDR3 coding sequence is TGTGCCAGCAGTTTATGGGCAGATCGAGGCTACACCTTC. It yields the protein CASSLWADRGYTF.